Listed below are T cell receptor beta chains from one sample, sequenced in a study of siplizumab effects on memory and regulatory T cells. Clones were sequenced by immunoSEQ multiplex PCR, and TCRdb holds only the in-frame ones, with some missing. The profile shows 70,000 to 90,000 clones, around 90% of them singletons. Source material: CD4+ T cells sorted from blood. The receptor set was obtained from a human donor in good health. The CDR3 runs from the conserved cysteine through the conserved F or W. The D gene is left open where the match is weak. For some rows the clone size is stated as once, few or many, or as a class when expanded; others skip it.

V	length	size	J	D	DNA	CDR3
TRBV2	17	NA	TRBJ2-5	TRBD1	TGTGCCAGCAGTGAAGGGACAGGGCGTGATTCGCAAGAGACCCAGTACTTC	CASSEGTGRDSQETQYF
TRBV25-1	12	NA	TRBJ2-7	NA	TGTGCCAGCAGTTTTGGGGTCCACGAGCAGTACTTC	CASSFGVHEQYF
TRBV19	15	NA	TRBJ2-5	NA	TGTGCCAGTGGCGGGCGCGGGACGGCAAAAGAGACCCAGTACTTC	CASGGRGTAKETQYF
TRBV5-1	15	NA	TRBJ2-7	NA	TGCGCCAGCAGCTTGTTCGGCGGCAGCTCCTACGAGCAGTACTTC	CASSLFGGSSYEQYF
TRBV7-9	13	NA	TRBJ2-7	NA	TGTGCCAGCAGCTTCGCAGGGTCCTACGAGCAGTACTTC	CASSFAGSYEQYF
TRBV10-2	12	NA	TRBJ2-7	NA	TGCGCCAGCAAGAAACCAGCCTACGAGCAGTACTTC	CASKKPAYEQYF
TRBV19	15	NA	TRBJ2-1	TRBD2	TGTGCCAGTAGTATGGTAGCGGGAGGGAACAATGAGCAGTTCTTC	CASSMVAGGNNEQFF
TRBV28	13	NA	TRBJ1-5	TRBD1	TGTGCCAGCGGTACGGGACAGGGGGCAGCCCAGCATTTT	CASGTGQGAAQHF
TRBV5-4	17	NA	TRBJ2-6	NA	TGTGCCAGCAGCTTGGGGGGGAGAGTGACTGGGGCCAACGTCCTGACTTTC	CASSLGGRVTGANVLTF
TRBV11-2	15	NA	TRBJ2-1	NA	TGTGCCAGCAGCAATAGGTGGGACCTCTACAATGAGCAGTTCTTC	CASSNRWDLYNEQFF
TRBV7-2	15	NA	TRBJ2-7	TRBD2	TGTGCCAGCAGCTTAGGCGGGACTAGCGGATACGAGCAGTACTTC	CASSLGGTSGYEQYF
TRBV9	17	NA	TRBJ2-2	TRBD2	TGTGCCAGCAGACCTGGACTAGCGGGACCGAACACCGGGGAGCTGTTTTTT	CASRPGLAGPNTGELFF
TRBV27	13	NA	TRBJ2-7	NA	TGTGCCAGCCGTCGCCCCGGGGCTAGCGAGCAGTACTTC	CASRRPGASEQYF
TRBV7-8	14	NA	TRBJ2-5	NA	TGTGCCAGCAGCTTATTTGCGATGGGAGAGACCCAGTACTTC	CASSLFAMGETQYF
TRBV6-6	15	NA	TRBJ2-7	NA	TGTGCCAGCAGTTACTCGAAGGAACAGGGGACTGGGCAGTACTTC	CASSYSKEQGTGQYF
TRBV9	15	NA	TRBJ2-1	NA	TGTGCCAGCAGCCCTAATTCGGGACTGTACAATGAGCAGTTCTTC	CASSPNSGLYNEQFF
TRBV30	13	NA	TRBJ1-2	TRBD1	TGTGCCTGGAGTGCGGGGACAGGGTTTGGCTACACCTTC	CAWSAGTGFGYTF
TRBV7-7	15	NA	TRBJ2-7	TRBD1	TGTGCTAGCAGCTTAGCGACAGGGCTATCCTACGAGCAGTACTTC	CASSLATGLSYEQYF
TRBV30	12	NA	TRBJ1-1	NA	TGTGCCTGGAGTGTGCGGTCCACTGAAGCTTTCTTT	CAWSVRSTEAFF
TRBV30	12	NA	TRBJ2-7	TRBD1	TGTGCCTGGAGTGGACAGGGAGACGAGCAGTACTTC	CAWSGQGDEQYF
TRBV6-4	21	NA	TRBJ2-5	NA	TGTGCCAGCAGTGACTCATCACTAGTCGGTGCGCAGGAACTGGATCAAGAGACCCAGTACTTC	CASSDSSLVGAQELDQETQYF
TRBV29-1	12	once	TRBJ1-1	NA	TGCAGCGTTGGGCAGCTGAACACTGAAGCTTTCTTT	CSVGQLNTEAFF
TRBV4-1	16	NA	TRBJ2-2	NA	TGCGCCAGCAGCCCAAGCGGCGGGACGAACACCGGGGAGCTGTTTTTT	CASSPSGGTNTGELFF
TRBV10-3	13	NA	TRBJ1-2	NA	TGTGCCATCAGTGGGGGCGGCGATTATGGCTACACCTTC	CAISGGGDYGYTF
TRBV27	15	NA	TRBJ2-1	TRBD2	TGTGCCAGCAGCAGACTAGCGGGCCTCTACAATGAGCAGTTCTTC	CASSRLAGLYNEQFF
TRBV19	15	NA	TRBJ1-2	NA	TGTGCCACCAACCCCAGATCAGACAGTACGCGTGGCTACACCTTC	CATNPRSDSTRGYTF
TRBV5-1	14	NA	TRBJ1-2	TRBD1	TGCGCCAGCAGCCTACAGGGGAGGGTTGATGGCTACACCTTC	CASSLQGRVDGYTF
TRBV11-3	14	NA	TRBJ2-1	TRBD1	TGTGCCAGCAGCCTGGGACAGGGAGAGAATGAGCAGTTCTTC	CASSLGQGENEQFF
TRBV19	12	NA	TRBJ1-2	TRBD1	TGTGCCAGTCAGGGGGCAGAATATGGCTACACCTTC	CASQGAEYGYTF
TRBV11-3	15	NA	TRBJ2-1	TRBD2	TGTGCCAGCAGCAAAGCGGGAGCTCAGTACAATGAGCAGTTCTTC	CASSKAGAQYNEQFF
TRBV6-4	12	NA	TRBJ2-5	TRBD2	TGTGCCAGCCGAAGCGGGAAAGAGACCCAGTACTTC	CASRSGKETQYF
TRBV6-5	14	NA	TRBJ2-7	NA	TGTGCCAGCAGTTACTCCCGGGGGACCTACGAGCAGTACTTC	CASSYSRGTYEQYF
TRBV14	14	NA	TRBJ1-1	NA	TGTGCCAGCAGCCCCGTGGGGTGGAACACTGAAGCTTTCTTT	CASSPVGWNTEAFF
TRBV7-3	17	NA	TRBJ2-1	TRBD1	TGTGCCAGCAGCGTCCGGACAGGGGGCAGTTCCTACAATGAGCAGTTCTTC	CASSVRTGGSSYNEQFF
TRBV7-2	14	NA	TRBJ1-3	NA	TGTGCCAGCAGCTCCGGGCTCTCTGGAAACACCATATATTTT	CASSSGLSGNTIYF
TRBV30	13	NA	TRBJ1-1	NA	TGTGCCTGGAGTGTACTGATGAACACTGAAGCTTTCTTT	CAWSVLMNTEAFF
TRBV5-1	15	NA	TRBJ1-4	NA	TGCGCCAGCAGCTTGGTCGGTGCAACTAATGAAAAACTGTTTTTT	CASSLVGATNEKLFF
TRBV7-3	15	NA	TRBJ1-1	NA	TGTGCCAGCAGCTTAGATTATGGGGCGGCCACTGAAGCTTTCTTT	CASSLDYGAATEAFF
TRBV28	14	NA	TRBJ2-7	TRBD1	TGTGCCAGCAGTCTCCTGACAGGGTGGGTCGAGCAGTACTTC	CASSLLTGWVEQYF
TRBV28	15	NA	TRBJ2-7	TRBD1	TGTGCCAGCAGTTTATACGACAGGGCTGCCTACGAGCAGTACTTC	CASSLYDRAAYEQYF
TRBV18	14	NA	TRBJ1-6	TRBD1	TGTGCCAGCTCACCACGGGACAGGGCCTCACCCCTCCACTTT	CASSPRDRASPLHF
TRBV28	12	NA	TRBJ2-7	NA	TGTGCCAGCAGCCAGAATTTGGGGGAGCAGTACTTC	CASSQNLGEQYF
TRBV27	15	NA	TRBJ1-5	TRBD1	TGTGCCAGCAGAGAGACAGGGGGCGCAATTCAGCCCCAGCATTTT	CASRETGGAIQPQHF
TRBV5-1	14	NA	TRBJ2-7	NA	TGCGCCAGCAGCTATTCTGGAATTCCCTACGAGCAGTACTTC	CASSYSGIPYEQYF
TRBV6-6	13	NA	TRBJ1-5	NA	TGTGCCAGCAGTCGAGGGGGGGGGCAGCCCCAGCATTTT	CASSRGGGQPQHF
TRBV6-6	15	NA	TRBJ1-2	NA	TGTGCCAGCAGGAACACGGGAGCTGCGAACTATGGCTACACCTTC	CASRNTGAANYGYTF
TRBV13	15	NA	TRBJ2-3	NA	TGTGCCAGCAGCTCGACAGAGTGGGGCACAGATACGCAGTATTTT	CASSSTEWGTDTQYF
TRBV5-1	13	NA	TRBJ1-2	NA	TGCGCCAGCGGGCAGGGGTATAACTATGGCTACACCTTC	CASGQGYNYGYTF
TRBV29-1	14	few	TRBJ1-3	NA	TGCAGCGTTGAAGTGGGGACTACTGGAAACACCATATATTTT	CSVEVGTTGNTIYF
TRBV7-6	14	NA	TRBJ2-3	NA	TGTGCCAGCAGCTTGGGCAGCTCCACAGATACGCAGTATTTT	CASSLGSSTDTQYF
TRBV27	9	NA	TRBJ2-7	NA	TGTGCCAGCGGGCGCGAGCAGTACTTC	CASGREQYF
TRBV18	16	NA	TRBJ2-7	NA	TGTGCCAGCTCACCACCGGGGGCGGCGACCTCCTACGAGCAGTACTTC	CASSPPGAATSYEQYF
TRBV7-3	13	NA	TRBJ2-1	NA	TGTGCCAGCAGCCCAGGGCTGGTCAATGAGCAGTTCTTC	CASSPGLVNEQFF
TRBV6-5	16	few	TRBJ2-7	NA	TGTGCCAGCAGTTCCCCCGCCACAGGAGGTCGGTACGAGCAGTACTTC	CASSSPATGGRYEQYF
TRBV6-5	14	NA	TRBJ1-3	NA	TGTGCCAGCAGTCTAGCGGGGTCTGGAAACACCATATATTTT	CASSLAGSGNTIYF
TRBV6-1	14	NA	TRBJ2-1	TRBD2	TGTGCCAGCAGTGAGGGGGGGGGTCTGAATGAGCAGTTCTTC	CASSEGGGLNEQFF
TRBV5-5	12	NA	TRBJ1-3	NA	TGTGCCAGCAGCCGGTTGGGAAACACCATATATTTT	CASSRLGNTIYF
TRBV6-5	14	NA	TRBJ2-1	NA	TGTGCCAGCAACCAGGCGCCAGCCTACAATGAGCAGTTCTTC	CASNQAPAYNEQFF